Presented here are 3 T cell receptor beta chains from one specimen sequenced in a study of beta chain features in type 1 diabetes. Expressed TCRB transcripts got sequenced, as all isolated RNA was reverse transcribed. Here immunoSEQ multiplex PCR was the method, and the copy in TCRdb shows in-frame clones only, minus some. This sample carries about 220,000 clones, approximately 10% of them seen once, and the ten largest clones take 1% to 1.5%. The sequencing sample was made of central memory CD4+ T cells from blood. The receptors shown here come from a man younger than 35 in good health.

This clone was found many times. In DNA form, the CDR3 reads TGTGCCAGCAGTTCCCAGCCTAGCGGGAATGAGCAGTTCTTC. Amino acids: CASSSQPSGNEQFF. J is TRBJ2-1 and V is TRBV7-3, with TRBD2 identical over 8 bases. The trim removed 6 bases at V and 7 bases at J, leaving 8 bases unmatched. Germline V gene lookup returns CDR1 SGHTA and CDR2 FQGTGA. CDR3 length equals 14 residues.

The chain has TRBV6-5 and TRBJ1-1, with TRBD1 matching over 7 bases. CDR1 is MNHEY and CDR2 is SVGAGI in the germline V gene. V lost 6 bases and J lost 2; bases outside the gene matches: 9. The CDR3 has 15 residues. CDR3 in amino acids: CASSPDRAINTEAFF. The CDR3 DNA reads TGTGCCAGCAGCCCTGACAGGGCAATCAACACTGAAGCTTTCTTT.

This clone was observed many times. The chain has TRBV5-1 and TRBJ2-5, with TRBD2 identical over 9 bases. The ends lost 4 bases at V and 5 bases at J; junction bases unmatched: 12. CDR1 and CDR2 (germline): SGHRS, YFSETQ. The CDR3 consists of 16 residues. CDR3 sequence (DNA): TGCGCCAGCAGCCCCCTTGGTACTAGCGGGCGGGAGACCCAGTACTTC. This encodes CASSPLGTSGRETQYF. Filled out from reference TRBV5-1 and TRBJ2-5, the complete variable domain reads KAGVTQTPRYLIKTRGQQVTLSCSPISGHRSVSWYQQTPGQGLQFLFEYFSETQRNKGNFPGRFSGRQFSNSRSEMNVSTLELGDSALYLCASSPLGTSGRETQYFGPGTRLLVL.